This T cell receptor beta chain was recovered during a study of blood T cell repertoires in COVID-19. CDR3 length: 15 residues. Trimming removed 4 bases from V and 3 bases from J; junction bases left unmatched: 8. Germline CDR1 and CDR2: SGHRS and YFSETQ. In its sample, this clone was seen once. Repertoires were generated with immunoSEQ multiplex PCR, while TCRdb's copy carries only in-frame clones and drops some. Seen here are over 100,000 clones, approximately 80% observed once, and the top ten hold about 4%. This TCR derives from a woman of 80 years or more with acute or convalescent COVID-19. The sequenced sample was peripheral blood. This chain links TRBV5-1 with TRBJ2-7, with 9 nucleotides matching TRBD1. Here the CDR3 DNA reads TGCGCCAGCAGCCTCGGGACAGGGAGAAACTACGAGCAGTACTTC. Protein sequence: CASSLGTGRNYEQYF.